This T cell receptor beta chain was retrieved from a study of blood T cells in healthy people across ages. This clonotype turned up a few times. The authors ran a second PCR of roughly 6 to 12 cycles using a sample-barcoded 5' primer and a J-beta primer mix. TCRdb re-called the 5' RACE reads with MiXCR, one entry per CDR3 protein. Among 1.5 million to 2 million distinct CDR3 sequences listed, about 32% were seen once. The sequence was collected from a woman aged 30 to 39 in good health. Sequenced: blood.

The CDR3 bases are TGTGCCAGCAGTAGAGGGGGACAGGGTGGTAGTGAGCAGTTCTTC. Amino acid sequence: CASSRGGQGGSEQFF. The gene calls are TRBV5-6 and TRBJ2-1, with TRBD1 matching over 9 bases. This CDR3 has 15 residues. Germline CDR1 and CDR2: SGHDT and YYEEEE. V gave up 5 bases and J gave up 9 bases; unmatched junction bases: 12.